Listed below are T cell receptor beta chains from one sample, sequenced in a study of blood T cells in healthy people across ages. TCRdb used MiXCR to reprocess the 5' RACE reads, holding one entry per CDR3 protein. The data hold approximately 2,000,000 distinct CDR3 sequences, with 35% to 50% observed a single time. Sequences were obtained from blood. The receptor source for this set is a human donor in good health. Both conserved end residues are part of each CDR3. Each record gives: J gene, D gene, V gene, clone size, CDR3 protein, CDR3 DNA. A D gene is named only where the DNA matches it firmly. The size entry is marked missing in some rows and otherwise reads once, few, many or a size class.

TRBJ2-3 TRBD1 TRBV12-3/TRBV12-4 once CASSSSLTGGVDTQYF TGTGCCAGCAGTTCCAGCCTGACAGGGGGCGTAGATACGCAGTATTTT
TRBJ2-2 - TRBV4-1 few CASSHTGESGELFF TGCGCCAGCAGCCATACGGGGGAAAGCGGGGAGCTGTTTTTT
TRBJ1-2 TRBD1 TRBV5-5 few CASRSTGDYGYTF TGTGCCAGCAGATCGACAGGGGACTATGGCTACACCTTC
TRBJ2-7 - TRBV7-2 once CASSLVQVIYEQYF TGTGCCAGCAGCTTAGTGCAGGTTATCTACGAGCAGTACTTC
TRBJ2-7 - TRBV5-1 - CASSLPGSREQYF TGCGCCAGCAGCTTGCCGGGGTCCCGCGAGCAGTACTTC
TRBJ2-1 - TRBV12-3/TRBV12-4 - CASSERAGHSYNEQFF TGTGCCAGCAGTGAACGAGCGGGTCACTCCTACAATGAGCAGTTCTTC
TRBJ2-3 TRBD2 TRBV10-3 - CATSPAGGSTSTDTQYF TGTGCCACCTCCCCGGCGGGGGGCTCCACTAGCACAGATACGCAGTATTTT
TRBJ2-5 - TRBV11-2 once CASSLEAGSGETQYF TGTGCCAGCAGCTTAGAGGCAGGCTCCGGGGAGACCCAGTACTTC
TRBJ2-7 - TRBV7-2 few CASSLDPGWGASYEQYF TGTGCCAGCAGCTTAGACCCAGGGTGGGGGGCCTCCTACGAGCAGTACTTC
TRBJ2-6 TRBD2 TRBV7-3 many CASSYLAGTNVLTF TGTGCCAGCAGCTACCTAGCGGGGACCAACGTCCTGACTTTC
TRBJ2-7 - TRBV29-1 once CSVADRPVGEQYF TGCAGCGTTGCAGACAGGCCCGTGGGCGAGCAGTACTTC
TRBJ2-3 - TRBV10-3 few CAITVGGPTDTQYF TGTGCCATCACGGTGGGGGGCCCCACAGATACGCAGTATTTT
TRBJ2-3 TRBD2 TRBV20-1 - CSARDLAGGADTQYF TGCAGTGCTAGAGATCTAGCGGGGGGTGCAGATACGCAGTATTTT
TRBJ2-7 - TRBV29-1 many CSVRHGSYEQYF TGCAGCGTCCGACACGGTTCCTACGAGCAGTACTTC
TRBJ2-5 - TRBV12-3/TRBV12-4 - CASSFNSGVGEETQYF TGTGCCAGCAGTTTCAACTCGGGGGTTGGGGAAGAGACCCAGTACTTC
TRBJ2-1 - TRBV6-5 - CASSYYPGAIYEQFF TGTGCCAGCAGTTACTATCCGGGCGCTATCTACGAGCAGTTCTTC
TRBJ1-1 - TRBV2 - CASSGTDSVTEAFF TGTGCCAGCAGTGGGACCGACAGCGTCACTGAAGCTTTCTTT
TRBJ1-2 - TRBV14 many CASSQARIGYGYTF TGTGCCAGCAGCCAAGCGAGAATCGGGTATGGCTACACCTTC
TRBJ2-7 - TRBV11-2 - CASSFSHGDSYEQYF TGTGCCAGCAGCTTCTCCCACGGGGATTCCTACGAGCAGTACTTC
TRBJ2-1 - TRBV20-1 - CSARDSPGSYNEQFF TGCAGTGCTAGAGATTCCCCGGGCTCCTATAATGAGCAGTTCTTC
TRBJ1-1 TRBD1 TRBV4-3 few CTSSHLGVGTAVENTEAFF TGCACCAGCAGCCATCTCGGCGTTGGGACAGCTGTGGAGAACACTGAAGCTTTCTTT
TRBJ2-7 - TRBV7-8 few CASSSRQGYQVSYEQYF TGTGCCAGCAGCTCTCGCCAGGGGTACCAAGTATCCTACGAGCAGTACTTC
TRBJ1-3 - TRBV30 - CAWHPGSPGNTIYF TGTGCCTGGCACCCGGGCAGCCCTGGAAACACCATATATTTT
TRBJ1-1 - TRBV14 - CASSQGRGRAEAFF TGTGCCAGCAGCCAAGGCAGGGGAAGGGCTGAAGCTTTCTTT
TRBJ1-1 - TRBV6-6 - CASRAQGPMNTEAFF TGTGCCAGCAGAGCGCAGGGGCCCATGAACACTGAAGCTTTCTTT
TRBJ1-1 - TRBV10-3 - CAISPAMNTEAFF TGTGCCATCAGTCCAGCGATGAACACTGAAGCTTTCTTT
TRBJ1-1 - TRBV28 - CATYGGNTEAFF TGTGCCACATATGGAGGGAACACTGAAGCTTTCTTT
TRBJ2-5 - TRBV3-1 - CASSQGSKDETQYF TGTGCCAGCAGCCAAGGATCGAAGGATGAGACCCAGTACTTC
TRBJ1-2 - TRBV5-1 few CASSAIAAYGYTF TGCGCCAGCAGCGCGATTGCTGCCTATGGCTACACCTTC
TRBJ1-2 TRBD1 TRBV29-1 few CSGTGQGAEGYTF TGCAGCGGAACTGGACAGGGGGCGGAGGGCTACACCTTC
TRBJ2-7 - TRBV7-9 - CASTSILMGAKNEQYF TGTGCCAGCACCTCCATATTGATGGGGGCGAAGAACGAGCAGTACTTC
TRBJ1-1 - TRBV29-1 few CSVENRVFGTPGEAFF TGCAGCGTTGAGAATCGGGTTTTTGGGACACCAGGTGAAGCTTTCTTT
TRBJ1-2 TRBD1 TRBV20-1 - CSALPGQNYGYTF TGCAGTGCTCTCCCGGGACAGAACTATGGCTACACCTTC
TRBJ2-7 - TRBV5-1 - CASSLGYGSNRNERYF TGCGCCAGCAGCTTGGGTTACGGATCGAATCGGAACGAGCGGTACTTC
TRBJ2-1 - TRBV6-1 few CASSRVGIFNEQFF TGTGCCAGCAGCCGAGTTGGCATCTTCAATGAGCAGTTCTTC
TRBJ2-4 TRBD1 TRBV12-3/TRBV12-4 few CASSAPGQGVIQYF TGTGCCAGCAGTGCCCCGGGACAGGGAGTCATTCAGTACTTC
TRBJ2-1 - TRBV7-7 - CASSLTVAGEQFF TGTGCTAGCAGCTTGACGGTCGCGGGTGAGCAGTTCTTC
TRBJ2-5 TRBD2 TRBV7-3 few CASSYTGTSGETQYF TGTGCCAGCAGCTACACGGGGACTAGCGGGGAGACCCAGTACTTC
TRBJ2-1 TRBD2 TRBV10-3 - CAIAGRGDEQFF TGTGCCATCGCAGGGCGGGGGGATGAGCAGTTCTTC
TRBJ2-7 TRBD1 TRBV5-1 few CASRNSGTGAYEQYF TGCGCCAGCAGAAACTCCGGGACAGGGGCCTACGAGCAGTACTTC
TRBJ2-3 - TRBV3-1 - CASSQRATDTQYF TGTGCCAGCAGCCAGCGAGCCACGGATACGCAGTATTTT
TRBJ2-1 - TRBV6-2/TRBV6-3 - CASSYFGLGSNEQFF TGTGCCAGCAGTTACTTCGGACTCGGATCGAATGAGCAGTTCTTC
TRBJ2-5 TRBD1 TRBV29-1 - CSVENPTGMKQETQYF TGCAGCGTTGAAAACCCGACAGGGATGAAACAAGAGACCCAGTACTTC
TRBJ1-5 - TRBV6-2/TRBV6-3 once CASSYVMMAGVSNQPQHF TGTGCCAGCAGTTACGTGATGATGGCAGGGGTCAGCAATCAGCCCCAGCATTTT
TRBJ2-7 TRBD2 TRBV20-1 - CSAQGGSGGANYYEQYF TGCAGTGCTCAAGGAGGTAGCGGGGGTGCCAACTACTACGAGCAGTACTTC
TRBJ2-7 - TRBV20-1 - CSARDLLGQFNEQYF TGCAGTGCTAGAGATCTCCTTGGGCAATTCAACGAGCAGTACTTC
TRBJ2-5 - TRBV20-1 few CSARGGGQMETQYF TGCAGTGCTAGAGGGGGGGGACAGATGGAGACCCAGTACTTC
TRBJ1-1 - TRBV5-1 - CASANLRATEAFF TGCGCCAGCGCTAACCTTCGGGCCACTGAAGCTTTCTTT
TRBJ2-1 - TRBV7-2 few CASRAGRFSNEQFF TGTGCCAGCCGGGCAGGGCGATTTAGTAATGAGCAGTTCTTC
TRBJ2-7 - TRBV5-1 - CASNLNGRTYEQYF TGCGCCAGCAACTTGAATGGGCGGACCTACGAGCAGTACTTC
TRBJ2-1 TRBD2 TRBV5-1 - CASSSSISGEKFF TGCGCCAGCAGTTCATCCATTAGCGGGGAGAAGTTCTTC